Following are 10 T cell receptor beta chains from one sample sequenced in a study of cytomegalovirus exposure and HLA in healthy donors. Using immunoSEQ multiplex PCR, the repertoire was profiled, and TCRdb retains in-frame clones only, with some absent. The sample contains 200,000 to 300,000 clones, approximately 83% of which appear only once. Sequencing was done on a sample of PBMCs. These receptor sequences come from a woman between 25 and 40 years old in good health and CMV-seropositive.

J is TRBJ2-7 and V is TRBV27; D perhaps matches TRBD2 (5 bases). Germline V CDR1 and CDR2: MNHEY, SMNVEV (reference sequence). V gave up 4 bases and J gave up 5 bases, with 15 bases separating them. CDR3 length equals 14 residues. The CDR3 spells CASSSFEGENEQYF. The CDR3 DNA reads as TGTGCCAGCAGTTCCTTCGAGGGTGAGAACGAGCAGTACTTC.

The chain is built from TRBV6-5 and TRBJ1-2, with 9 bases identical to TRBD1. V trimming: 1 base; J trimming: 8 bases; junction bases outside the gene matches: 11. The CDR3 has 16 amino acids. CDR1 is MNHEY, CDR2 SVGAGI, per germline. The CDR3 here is CASSYFRRDRERGYTF. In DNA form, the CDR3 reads TGTGCCAGCAGTTACTTCCGCCGGGACAGGGAAAGAGGCTACACCTTC.

The CDR3 loop is CASIRNEAFF. CDR3 nucleotides: TGTGCCAGCATCAGAAATGAAGCTTTCTTT. This chain links TRBV6-1 with TRBJ1-1; no clear D gene. This CDR3 comprises 10 residues. The V gene lost 7 bases and the J gene lost 7 bases, with 7 bases spanning the gap. The germline CDR1 and CDR2 sequences are MNHNS and SASEGT.

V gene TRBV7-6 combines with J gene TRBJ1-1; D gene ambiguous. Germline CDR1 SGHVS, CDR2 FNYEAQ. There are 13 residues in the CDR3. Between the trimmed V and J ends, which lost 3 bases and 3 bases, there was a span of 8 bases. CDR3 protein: CASSFLRDTEAFF. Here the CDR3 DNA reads TGTGCCAGCAGCTTTCTGCGGGACACTGAAGCTTTCTTT. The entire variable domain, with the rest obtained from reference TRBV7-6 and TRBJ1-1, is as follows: GAGVSQSPRYKVTKRGQDVALRCDPISGHVSLYWYRQALGQGPEFLTYFNYEAQQDKSGLPNDRFSAERPEGSISTLTIQRTEQRDSAMYRCASSFLRDTEAFFGQGTRLTVV.

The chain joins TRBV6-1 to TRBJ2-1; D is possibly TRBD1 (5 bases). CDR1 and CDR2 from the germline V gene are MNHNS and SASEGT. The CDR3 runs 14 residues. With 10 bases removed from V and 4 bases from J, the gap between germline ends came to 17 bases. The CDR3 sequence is CAIPGPRTYNEQFF. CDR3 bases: TGTGCCATCCCGGGCCCGAGGACATACAATGAGCAGTTCTTC.

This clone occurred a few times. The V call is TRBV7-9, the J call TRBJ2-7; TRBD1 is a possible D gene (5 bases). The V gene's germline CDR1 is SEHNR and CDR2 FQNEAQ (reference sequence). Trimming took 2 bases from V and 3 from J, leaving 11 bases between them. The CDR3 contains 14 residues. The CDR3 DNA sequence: TGTGCCAGCAGCTTAAACAGGCCACACTACGAGCAGTACTTC. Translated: CASSLNRPHYEQYF. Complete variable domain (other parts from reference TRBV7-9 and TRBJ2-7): DTGVSQNPRHKITKRGQNVTFRCDPISEHNRLYWYRQTLGQGPEFLTYFQNEAQLEKSRLLSDRFSAERPKGSFSTLEIQRTEQGDSAMYLCASSLNRPHYEQYFGPGTRLTVT.

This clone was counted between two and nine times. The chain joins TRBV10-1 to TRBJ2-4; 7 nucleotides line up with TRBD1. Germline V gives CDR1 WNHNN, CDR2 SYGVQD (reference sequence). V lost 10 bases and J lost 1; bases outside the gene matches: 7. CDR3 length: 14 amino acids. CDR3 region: CATQGDRAKNIQYF. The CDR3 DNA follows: TGCGCCACCCAGGGGGACCGGGCCAAAAACATTCAGTACTTC.

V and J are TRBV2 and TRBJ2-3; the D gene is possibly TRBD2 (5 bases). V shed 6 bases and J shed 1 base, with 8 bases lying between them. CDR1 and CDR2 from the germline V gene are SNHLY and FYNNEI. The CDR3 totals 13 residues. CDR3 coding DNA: TGTGCCAGCAGCCGGGGTGGCACAGATACGCAGTATTTT. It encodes CASSRGGTDTQYF.

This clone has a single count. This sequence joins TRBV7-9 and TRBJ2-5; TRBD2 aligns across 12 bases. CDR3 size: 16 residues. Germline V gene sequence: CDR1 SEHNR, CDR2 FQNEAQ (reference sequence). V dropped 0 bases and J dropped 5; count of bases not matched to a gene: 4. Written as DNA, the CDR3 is TGTGCCAGCAGCTTAGCGGCTAGCGGGAGGGGGGAGACCCAGTACTTC. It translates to CASSLAASGRGETQYF. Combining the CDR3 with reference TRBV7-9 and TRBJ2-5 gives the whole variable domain DTGVSQNPRHKITKRGQNVTFRCDPISEHNRLYWYRQTLGQGPEFLTYFQNEAQLEKSRLLSDRFSAERPKGSFSTLEIQRTEQGDSAMYLCASSLAASGRGETQYFGPGTRLLVL.

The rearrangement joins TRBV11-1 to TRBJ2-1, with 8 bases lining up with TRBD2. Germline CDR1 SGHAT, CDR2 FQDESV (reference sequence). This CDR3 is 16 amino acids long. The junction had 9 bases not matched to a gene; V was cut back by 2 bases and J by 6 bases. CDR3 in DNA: TGTGCCAGCAGCTTAATAGGAACTAGCGGATTCAATGAGCAGTTCTTC. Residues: CASSLIGTSGFNEQFF.